This T cell receptor beta chain was documented in a study of blood T cell repertoires in COVID-19. Germline V gene sequence: CDR1 SGHRS, CDR2 YFSETQ. The CDR3 loop spans 16 amino acids. V gave up 4 bases and J gave up 1 base; unmatched junction bases: 5. The protocol was immunoSEQ multiplex PCR, while the TCRdb copy is restricted to in-frame clones and leaves out a portion. The table has 75,000 to 90,000 clones, around 90% seen once. The chain employs TRBV5-1 and TRBJ2-5, with TRBD2 matching over 12 bases. The receptor was derived from an elderly man with active or convalescent COVID-19. The sample comprised peripheral blood. CDR3 sequence (DNA): TGCGCCAGCAGCCCCGAACTAGCGGGAGGCCAAGAGACCCAGTACTTC. Translation: CASSPELAGGQETQYF.